This TCR beta chain was recovered during a study of T cell repertoires in MIS-A myocarditis. TCRdb's copy holds only in-frame clones and misses some; the assay was immunoSEQ multiplex PCR. The sample consists of 6,500 to 7,500 clones, less than 80% of them appearing once. The CDR3 spans 13 residues. The germline V and J ends were trimmed by 3 bases and 0 bases, with 5 bases remaining between them. The germline V gene encodes CDR1 MDHEN and CDR2 SYDVKM. The sample comprised right inferior lung lobe tissue obtained at autopsy. This TCR was sampled from a man younger than 30 with fulminant myocarditis from multisystem inflammatory syndrome in adults (MIS-A) after COVID-19. The rearrangement links TRBV28 to TRBJ1-1, with D perhaps TRBD1 (5 bases). The CDR3 DNA is TGTGCCAGCAGTTTCAGGGTGAACACTGAAGCTTTCTTT. It specifies CASSFRVNTEAFF.